This entry is about one T cell receptor beta chain. Its antigen is unknown. This CDR3 is 18 amino acids long. Reanalyzing the 5' RACE reads, TCRdb keeps one entry per CDR3 protein, without DNA. This repertoire includes just over 300,000 distinct CDR3 sequences. The source of the sample is a study of monozygotic twins with inflammatory bowel disease. Findings and limits, study-wide: Possibly reflecting limited power, no difference in repertoire similarity was found between concordant and discordant twins.

The sequenced sample was blood. This receptor was taken from a human donor with ulcerative colitis or Crohn's disease, or a healthy co-twin of an affected twin (not recorded which). V usage is TRBV21-1 and J usage is TRBJ1-6; TCRdb proposes TRBD1, but this gene call is untestable without DNA. TRBV21-1 is an annotated pseudogene. CDR3: CASSKAFQGAVAYSPLHF.